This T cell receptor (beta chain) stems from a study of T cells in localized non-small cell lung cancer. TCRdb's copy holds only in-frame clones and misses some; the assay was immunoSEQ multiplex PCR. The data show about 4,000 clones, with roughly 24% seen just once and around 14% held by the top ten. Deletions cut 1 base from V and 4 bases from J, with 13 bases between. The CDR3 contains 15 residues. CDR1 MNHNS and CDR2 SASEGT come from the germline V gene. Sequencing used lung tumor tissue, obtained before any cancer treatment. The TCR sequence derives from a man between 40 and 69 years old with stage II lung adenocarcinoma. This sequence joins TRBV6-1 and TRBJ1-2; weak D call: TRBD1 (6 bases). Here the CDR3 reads CASSEVGGPSYGYTF. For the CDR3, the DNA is TGTGCCAGCAGTGAAGTGGGGGGCCCCAGCTATGGCTACACCTTC.